This is a list of T cell receptor beta chains from one sample in a study of T cell responses to AZD1222 COVID-19 vaccine. Produced via immunoSEQ multiplex PCR; TCRdb's table is partial and in-frame only. The table records approximately 150,000 clones, just under 95% of them present only once. The source was peripheral blood, collected on day 0 of AZD1222 vaccination. All receptors come from an adult in good health. Each CDR3 is given with its conserved first and last residue. The order of the fields is V gene, clone size, D gene, J gene, CDR3 protein, CDR3 DNA. D genes are given only for firm matches. Clone size, where shown, is once, few, many, or a class for clones that have expanded.

v_call: TRBV12-5; clone_size: many; d_call: TRBD1; j_call: TRBJ2-7; cdr3_aa: CASGKPGQISYEQYF; cdr3_nt: TGTGCTAGTGGTAAACCGGGACAGATAAGCTACGAGCAGTACTTC
v_call: TRBV29-1; clone_size: NA; d_call: NA; j_call: TRBJ1-1; cdr3_aa: CSVVLPNTEAFF; cdr3_nt: TGCAGCGTTGTTCTCCCGAACACTGAAGCTTTCTTT
v_call: TRBV5-4; clone_size: NA; d_call: NA; j_call: TRBJ1-2; cdr3_aa: CASTPERYRNYGYTF; cdr3_nt: TGTGCCAGCACCCCGGAGCGGTACCGTAACTATGGCTACACCTTC
v_call: TRBV5-4; clone_size: NA; d_call: NA; j_call: TRBJ2-3; cdr3_aa: CASSFRLGASTDTQYF; cdr3_nt: TGTGCCAGCAGCTTCCGATTGGGGGCCAGCACAGATACGCAGTATTTT
v_call: TRBV3-1/TRBV3-2; clone_size: once; d_call: NA; j_call: TRBJ1-2; cdr3_aa: CASSQRQRQGYTF; cdr3_nt: TGTGCCAGCAGCCAGAGACAGAGACAAGGCTACACCTTC
v_call: TRBV6-5; clone_size: NA; d_call: NA; j_call: TRBJ1-5; cdr3_aa: CASRFQVNQPQHF; cdr3_nt: TGTGCCAGCAGGTTCCAGGTCAATCAGCCCCAGCATTTT
v_call: TRBV27; clone_size: NA; d_call: NA; j_call: TRBJ1-2; cdr3_aa: CASSSQGSYGYTF; cdr3_nt: TGTGCCAGCAGTTCCCAGGGCAGCTATGGCTACACCTTC
v_call: TRBV12-3/TRBV12-4; clone_size: once; d_call: TRBD1; j_call: TRBJ1-2; cdr3_aa: CASSSTGEGGYTF; cdr3_nt: TGTGCCAGCAGTTCAACAGGGGAAGGGGGCTACACCTTC
v_call: TRBV5-4; clone_size: NA; d_call: NA; j_call: TRBJ1-4; cdr3_aa: CASSLDPMSTNEKLFF; cdr3_nt: TGTGCCAGCAGCTTGGACCCCATGAGTACTAATGAAAAACTGTTTTTT
v_call: TRBV7-8; clone_size: NA; d_call: TRBD1; j_call: TRBJ1-3; cdr3_aa: CASSLRIRTGARAGNTIYF; cdr3_nt: TGTGCCAGCAGCTTAAGGATTCGGACAGGGGCAAGGGCTGGAAACACCATATATTTT
v_call: TRBV28; clone_size: NA; d_call: TRBD2; j_call: TRBJ2-1; cdr3_aa: CASSLWSGGTYNEQFF; cdr3_nt: TGTGCCAGCAGTTTATGGTCGGGGGGGACCTACAATGAGCAGTTCTTC
v_call: TRBV12-1; clone_size: NA; d_call: NA; j_call: TRBJ1-1; cdr3_aa: CASSWPGTPNTEAFF; cdr3_nt: TGTGCCAGCAGCTGGCCCGGGACACCTAACACTGAAGCTTTCTTT
v_call: TRBV2; clone_size: NA; d_call: TRBD1; j_call: TRBJ1-2; cdr3_aa: CASSREGQTNYGYTF; cdr3_nt: TGTGCCAGCAGTAGAGAGGGACAGACTAACTATGGCTACACCTTC
v_call: TRBV18; clone_size: NA; d_call: NA; j_call: TRBJ1-3; cdr3_aa: CASSPQLGPSGNTIYF; cdr3_nt: TGTGCCAGCTCACCCCAGCTGGGTCCCTCTGGAAACACCATATATTTT
v_call: TRBV2; clone_size: NA; d_call: NA; j_call: TRBJ1-5; cdr3_aa: CASSLQQDQPQHF; cdr3_nt: TGTGCCAGCAGCCTTCAGCAAGATCAGCCCCAGCATTTT
v_call: TRBV11-2; clone_size: NA; d_call: NA; j_call: TRBJ2-7; cdr3_aa: CASSLAGRTGYEQYF; cdr3_nt: TGTGCCAGCAGCTTAGCGGGACGAACGGGTTACGAGCAGTACTTC
v_call: TRBV4-1; clone_size: few; d_call: NA; j_call: TRBJ1-4; cdr3_aa: CASSQDNGATNEKLFF; cdr3_nt: TGCGCCAGCAGCCAAGATAATGGTGCAACTAATGAAAAACTGTTTTTT
v_call: TRBV3-1/TRBV3-2; clone_size: NA; d_call: NA; j_call: TRBJ2-3; cdr3_aa: CAMPPELRDTQYF; cdr3_nt: TGTGCCATGCCCCCCGAATTGAGAGATACGCAGTATTTT
v_call: TRBV27; clone_size: NA; d_call: NA; j_call: TRBJ2-7; cdr3_aa: CASRNPTRYEQYF; cdr3_nt: TGTGCCAGCAGGAACCCCACGAGGTACGAGCAGTACTTC
v_call: TRBV2; clone_size: NA; d_call: NA; j_call: TRBJ1-2; cdr3_aa: CASSTLGGQPNYGYTF; cdr3_nt: TGTGCCAGCAGTACCCTAGGGGGACAACCTAACTATGGCTACACCTTC
v_call: TRBV25-1; clone_size: NA; d_call: NA; j_call: TRBJ2-7; cdr3_aa: CASSEFGSGKGEQYF; cdr3_nt: TGTGCCAGCAGTGAATTTGGGTCCGGGAAGGGCGAGCAGTACTTC
v_call: TRBV12-3/TRBV12-4; clone_size: few; d_call: NA; j_call: TRBJ2-1; cdr3_aa: CASSLLAREQFF; cdr3_nt: TGTGCCAGCAGTTTGCTAGCTCGGGAGCAGTTCTTC
v_call: TRBV7-9; clone_size: few; d_call: TRBD1; j_call: TRBJ2-3; cdr3_aa: CASSRQGQADTQYF; cdr3_nt: TGTGCCAGCAGCCGACAGGGTCAGGCAGATACGCAGTATTTT
v_call: TRBV15; clone_size: NA; d_call: TRBD1; j_call: TRBJ2-7; cdr3_aa: CATSRDLLRDRAYEQYF; cdr3_nt: TGTGCCACCAGCAGAGATCTGCTCCGGGACAGGGCTTACGAGCAGTACTTC
v_call: TRBV6-1; clone_size: NA; d_call: TRBD2; j_call: TRBJ2-1; cdr3_aa: CASSEGGSGNNEQFF; cdr3_nt: TGTGCCAGCAGTGAAGGCGGTAGCGGGAACAATGAGCAGTTCTTC
v_call: TRBV7-2; clone_size: NA; d_call: NA; j_call: TRBJ2-1; cdr3_aa: CASSFPTIYNEQFF; cdr3_nt: TGTGCCAGCAGCTTCCCCACTATCTACAATGAGCAGTTCTTC
v_call: TRBV18; clone_size: NA; d_call: NA; j_call: TRBJ1-3; cdr3_aa: CASSPQGNTIYF; cdr3_nt: TGTGCCAGCTCACCACAGGGAAACACCATATATTTT
v_call: TRBV4-1; clone_size: NA; d_call: NA; j_call: TRBJ2-7; cdr3_aa: CASSQDGRLYEQYF; cdr3_nt: TGCGCCAGCAGCCAGGACGGGAGACTCTACGAGCAGTACTTC
v_call: TRBV7-2; clone_size: NA; d_call: NA; j_call: TRBJ1-1; cdr3_aa: CASSSEPNTEAFF; cdr3_nt: TGTGCCAGCAGCTCTGAACCGAACACTGAAGCTTTCTTT
v_call: TRBV9; clone_size: NA; d_call: TRBD2; j_call: TRBJ2-5; cdr3_aa: CASSAGTSGGDAQETQYF; cdr3_nt: TGTGCCAGCAGCGCTGGGACTAGCGGGGGGGACGCTCAAGAGACCCAGTACTTC
v_call: TRBV12-3/TRBV12-4; clone_size: NA; d_call: NA; j_call: TRBJ1-6; cdr3_aa: CASSLLGNSPLHF; cdr3_nt: TGTGCCAGCAGCCTCCTGGGGAATTCACCCCTCCACTTT
v_call: TRBV10-2; clone_size: NA; d_call: NA; j_call: TRBJ2-3; cdr3_aa: CASRLATPGADTQYF; cdr3_nt: TGCGCCAGCAGGCTGGCGACCCCCGGGGCAGATACGCAGTATTTT
v_call: TRBV5-1; clone_size: NA; d_call: NA; j_call: TRBJ2-2; cdr3_aa: CASSLAPGVNTGELFF; cdr3_nt: TGCGCCAGCAGCTTGGCCCCCGGGGTGAACACCGGGGAGCTGTTTTTT
v_call: TRBV4-1; clone_size: NA; d_call: NA; j_call: TRBJ1-6; cdr3_aa: CASSLPQAGANSPLHF; cdr3_nt: TGCGCCAGCAGCCTACCTCAGGCAGGGGCAAATTCACCCCTCCACTTT
v_call: TRBV27; clone_size: NA; d_call: NA; j_call: TRBJ1-2; cdr3_aa: CASSRTETNYGYTF; cdr3_nt: TGTGCCAGCAGTCGGACAGAGACTAACTATGGCTACACCTTC
v_call: TRBV7-9; clone_size: once; d_call: NA; j_call: TRBJ1-2; cdr3_aa: CASSFAAGNYGYTF; cdr3_nt: TGTGCCAGCAGCTTTGCGGCAGGGAACTATGGCTACACCTTC
v_call: TRBV9; clone_size: NA; d_call: NA; j_call: TRBJ1-1; cdr3_aa: CASSVEHDGEAFF; cdr3_nt: TGTGCCAGCAGCGTAGAGCACGACGGTGAAGCTTTCTTT
v_call: TRBV18; clone_size: few; d_call: NA; j_call: TRBJ2-7; cdr3_aa: CASSPDRDEQYF; cdr3_nt: TGTGCCAGCTCACCAGACCGGGACGAGCAGTACTTC
v_call: TRBV5-1; clone_size: NA; d_call: TRBD1; j_call: TRBJ1-3; cdr3_aa: CASSLQTGGGNTIYF; cdr3_nt: TGCGCCAGCAGCTTGCAAACAGGGGGCGGAAACACCATATATTTT
v_call: TRBV5-1; clone_size: NA; d_call: NA; j_call: TRBJ1-1; cdr3_aa: CASSPEGWNTEAFF; cdr3_nt: TGCGCCAGCAGCCCTGAGGGCTGGAACACTGAAGCTTTCTTT
v_call: TRBV6-5; clone_size: NA; d_call: NA; j_call: TRBJ2-5; cdr3_aa: CASSYVGETQYF; cdr3_nt: TGTGCCAGCAGTTACGTCGGAGAGACCCAGTACTTC
v_call: TRBV7-9; clone_size: NA; d_call: NA; j_call: TRBJ1-1; cdr3_aa: CASGIYGRNGEAFF; cdr3_nt: TGTGCCAGCGGAATTTACGGTAGGAACGGTGAAGCTTTCTTT
v_call: TRBV3-1/TRBV3-2; clone_size: NA; d_call: TRBD1; j_call: TRBJ2-5; cdr3_aa: CASSPQGAAWETQYF; cdr3_nt: TGTGCCAGCAGCCCCCAGGGGGCAGCGTGGGAGACCCAGTACTTC
v_call: TRBV7-9; clone_size: few; d_call: TRBD2; j_call: TRBJ2-7; cdr3_aa: CASSETSGISYEQYF; cdr3_nt: TGTGCCAGCAGCGAGACTAGCGGGATCTCCTACGAGCAGTACTTC
v_call: TRBV6-1; clone_size: NA; d_call: NA; j_call: TRBJ2-1; cdr3_aa: CASSERRNNEQFF; cdr3_nt: TGTGCCAGCAGTGAACGCCGAAACAATGAGCAGTTCTTC
v_call: TRBV27; clone_size: NA; d_call: TRBD2; j_call: TRBJ2-3; cdr3_aa: CASSPGTSGGTDTQYF; cdr3_nt: TGTGCCAGCAGTCCAGGGACTAGCGGGGGAACAGATACGCAGTATTTT
v_call: TRBV30; clone_size: NA; d_call: NA; j_call: TRBJ2-3; cdr3_aa: CAWNQGTDTQYF; cdr3_nt: TGTGCCTGGAATCAGGGAACGGATACGCAGTATTTT
v_call: TRBV4-1; clone_size: NA; d_call: NA; j_call: TRBJ2-3; cdr3_aa: CASSRDTNTDTQYF; cdr3_nt: TGCGCCAGCAGCCGGGACACAAACACAGATACGCAGTATTTT
v_call: TRBV2; clone_size: NA; d_call: NA; j_call: TRBJ2-1; cdr3_aa: CASRRQSSYNEQFF; cdr3_nt: TGTGCCAGCAGGCGACAGTCCTCCTACAATGAGCAGTTCTTC
v_call: TRBV6-2/TRBV6-3; clone_size: NA; d_call: TRBD1; j_call: TRBJ1-1; cdr3_aa: CASSVTGVNTEAFF; cdr3_nt: TGTGCCAGCAGTGTCACAGGGGTGAACACTGAAGCTTTCTTT
v_call: TRBV24-1; clone_size: NA; d_call: NA; j_call: TRBJ2-3; cdr3_aa: CATSDPRGTDTQYF; cdr3_nt: TGTGCCACCAGTGACCCCCGGGGCACAGATACGCAGTATTTT
v_call: TRBV27; clone_size: once; d_call: NA; j_call: TRBJ1-3; cdr3_aa: CASRGNSGNTIYF; cdr3_nt: TGTGCCAGCAGAGGGAACTCTGGAAACACCATATATTTT
v_call: TRBV11-2; clone_size: few; d_call: TRBD2; j_call: TRBJ2-7; cdr3_aa: CASSLASPSGRYEQYF; cdr3_nt: TGTGCCAGCAGCTTAGCATCGCCTAGCGGGAGGTACGAGCAGTACTTC
v_call: TRBV2; clone_size: once; d_call: NA; j_call: TRBJ2-3; cdr3_aa: CATRGEYTDTQYF; cdr3_nt: TGTGCCACCAGGGGAGAGTACACAGATACGCAGTATTTT
v_call: TRBV6-5; clone_size: NA; d_call: NA; j_call: TRBJ1-1; cdr3_aa: CASSYTSGAGAFF; cdr3_nt: TGTGCCAGCAGTTACACCTCGGGGGCTGGGGCTTTCTTT
v_call: TRBV19; clone_size: NA; d_call: NA; j_call: TRBJ1-1; cdr3_aa: CASSIYGAEAFF; cdr3_nt: TGTGCCAGTAGTATATATGGGGCTGAAGCTTTCTTT
v_call: TRBV30; clone_size: NA; d_call: TRBD2; j_call: TRBJ2-1; cdr3_aa: CACKGLAGVAGKFF; cdr3_nt: TGTGCCTGCAAGGGACTAGCGGGAGTGGCGGGGAAGTTCTTC